These T cell receptor beta chains were read from a single sample in a study of blood T cells in healthy people across ages. From the 5' RACE reads, TCRdb called clonotypes with MiXCR, one entry per CDR3 protein. The sample lists over 1,500,000 distinct CDR3 sequences, about two fifths seen once, with 23% in the top ten. Material: blood. The receptors come from a human donor in good health. Both conserved end residues are part of each CDR3. A D gene is named only where the DNA matches it firmly. Expanded clones are given a class, and other clones once, few, many or no size at all.

.	TRBV20-1	.	TRBJ1-1	TGCAGTGCTAGAGAGTCGGGAGGGGGCACTGAAGCTTTCTTT	CSARESGGGTEAFF
.	TRBV27	TRBD2	TRBJ2-1	TGTGCCAGCAGTTTTTTTGGGCTGGGACTAGCGGGGCGTAATGAGCAGTTCTTC	CASSFFGLGLAGRNEQFF
.	TRBV21-1	.	TRBJ2-7	TGTGCCAGCAGCAAATCGGAGCAGGGTAGCGACGAGCAGTACTTC	CASSKSEQGSDEQYF
.	TRBV15	.	TRBJ2-7	TGTGCCACCAGAAGTTCCCGGGAGCAGTACTTC	CATRSSREQYF
.	TRBV6-5	.	TRBJ1-5	TGTGCCAGCAGTTACAACCGGGATCAGCCCCAGCATTTT	CASSYNRDQPQHF
once	TRBV6-6	TRBD1	TRBJ1-3	TGTGCCAGCAGCCCCGCGGGGACAGGGTCTGGAAACACCATATATTTT	CASSPAGTGSGNTIYF
.	TRBV7-6	TRBD1	TRBJ2-1	TGTGCCAGCAGCTCGCCCACAGGGGGCGGGAACAATGAGCAGTTCTTC	CASSSPTGGGNNEQFF
once	TRBV29-1	TRBD1	TRBJ2-5	TGCAGCGTTGATTTTACAGGGGGAAGGGGAGAGACCCAGTACTTC	CSVDFTGGRGETQYF
few	TRBV10-3	TRBD1	TRBJ2-7	TGTGCCATCAGTTCACCGGGACAGGGGTACAACGAGCAGTACTTC	CAISSPGQGYNEQYF
.	TRBV6-5	.	TRBJ1-2	TGTGCCAGCAGGCGCACTGGGACACACTATGGCTACACCTTC	CASRRTGTHYGYTF
few	TRBV5-1	TRBD2	TRBJ2-1	TGCGCCAGCAGCTTGGAGGTAGCGGGAGGGTTCAATGAGCAGTTCTTC	CASSLEVAGGFNEQFF
many	TRBV28	.	TRBJ2-7	TGTGCCAGCAGTTTTCAGAGAAACGAGCAGTACTTC	CASSFQRNEQYF
.	TRBV4-3	.	TRBJ2-1	TGCGCCAGCAGCCAAGATTCGGGCGGGGTCTATGAGCAGTTCTTC	CASSQDSGGVYEQFF
few	TRBV7-2	TRBD1	TRBJ1-2	TGTGCCAGCAGCTCGGAGGGACAGAGCTTCTATGGCTACACCTTC	CASSSEGQSFYGYTF
.	TRBV4-1	.	TRBJ2-3	TGCGCCAGCAGCCAAGATATCCTAACAGATACGCAGTATTTT	CASSQDILTDTQYF
.	TRBV20-1	.	TRBJ2-7	TGCAGTGCTAACCAGGGGGGGTTGTACTACGAGCAGTACTTC	CSANQGGLYYEQYF
.	TRBV7-9	.	TRBJ1-2	TGTGCCAGCAGCTACGGGGAGGGAAGCTATGGCTACACCTTC	CASSYGEGSYGYTF
.	TRBV7-9	.	TRBJ2-7	TGTGCCAGCAGCCCGCGCACGCTGGGGTACGAGCAGTACTTC	CASSPRTLGYEQYF
.	TRBV12-3/TRBV12-4	TRBD2	TRBJ2-3	TGTGCCAGCAGTCTCCTAGCGGCGGCCACAGATACGCAGTATTTT	CASSLLAAATDTQYF
.	TRBV12-3/TRBV12-4	TRBD1	TRBJ1-4	TGTGCCAGCTACAGGGGGATTAATGAAAAACTGTTTTTT	CASYRGINEKLFF
few	TRBV12-3/TRBV12-4	TRBD2	TRBJ2-1	TGTGCCAGCAGCTGGACTAGCGGTGAGCAGTTCTTC	CASSWTSGEQFF
few	TRBV20-1	.	TRBJ2-7	TGCAGTGCTAGTTGGGAAAACGAGCAGTACTTC	CSASWENEQYF
.	TRBV9	.	TRBJ2-1	TGTGCCAGCAGCGGTGACGGATACTCCTACAATGAGCAGTTCTTC	CASSGDGYSYNEQFF